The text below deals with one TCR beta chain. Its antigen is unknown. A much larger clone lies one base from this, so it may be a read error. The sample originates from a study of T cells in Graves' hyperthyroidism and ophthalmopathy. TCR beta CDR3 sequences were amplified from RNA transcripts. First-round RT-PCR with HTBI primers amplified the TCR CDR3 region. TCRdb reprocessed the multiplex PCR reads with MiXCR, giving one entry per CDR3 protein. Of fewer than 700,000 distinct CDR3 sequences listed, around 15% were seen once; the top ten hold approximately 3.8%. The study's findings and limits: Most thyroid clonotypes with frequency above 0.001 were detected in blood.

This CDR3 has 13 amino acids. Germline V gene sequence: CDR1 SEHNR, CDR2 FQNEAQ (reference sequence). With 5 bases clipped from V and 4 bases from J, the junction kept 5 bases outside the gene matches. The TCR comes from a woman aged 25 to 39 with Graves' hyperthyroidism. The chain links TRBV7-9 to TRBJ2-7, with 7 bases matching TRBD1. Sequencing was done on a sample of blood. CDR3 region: CASSPQGEYEQYF. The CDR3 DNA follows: TGTGCCAGCAGCCCTCAGGGGGAGTACGAGCAGTACTTC.